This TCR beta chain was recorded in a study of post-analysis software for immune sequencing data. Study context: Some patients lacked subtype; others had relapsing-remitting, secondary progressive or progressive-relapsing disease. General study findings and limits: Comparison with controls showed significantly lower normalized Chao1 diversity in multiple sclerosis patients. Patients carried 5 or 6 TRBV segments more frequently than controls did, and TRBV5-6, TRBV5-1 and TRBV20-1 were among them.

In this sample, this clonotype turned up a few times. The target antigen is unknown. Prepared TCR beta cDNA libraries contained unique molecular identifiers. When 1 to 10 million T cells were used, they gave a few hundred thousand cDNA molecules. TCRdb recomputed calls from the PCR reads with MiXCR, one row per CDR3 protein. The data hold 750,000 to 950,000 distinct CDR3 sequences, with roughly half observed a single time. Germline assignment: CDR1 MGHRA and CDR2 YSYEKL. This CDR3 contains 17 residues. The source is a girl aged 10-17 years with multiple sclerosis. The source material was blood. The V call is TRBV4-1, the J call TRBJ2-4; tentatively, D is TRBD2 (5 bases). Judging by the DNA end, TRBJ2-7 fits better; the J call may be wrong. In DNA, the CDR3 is TGCGCCAGCAGCCAAGATCGTCTTTCCCCGGGGAGCTACGAGCAGTACTTC. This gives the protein CASSQDRLSPGSYEQYF.